This entry is about one TCR beta chain. This entry is derived from a study of blood T cell repertoires in COVID-19. Produced via immunoSEQ multiplex PCR; TCRdb's table is partial and in-frame only. Of about 380,000 clones listed, roughly 89% are singletons. Germline CDR1 and CDR2: MDHEN and SYDVKM. The CDR3 is 13 amino acids. The J segment lost 5 bases and the V segment lost 6 bases, leaving 6 bases of the junction unmatched. This clonotype was sampled from a man aged 18 to 30 with active or convalescent COVID-19. Sequencing was carried out using peripheral blood. The J gene is TRBJ1-1, the V gene TRBV28, with TRBD1 matching over 7 bases. The chain's CDR3 is CASRSTGRTEAFF. The CDR3, as DNA: TGTGCCAGCAGGTCGACAGGGAGGACTGAAGCTTTCTTT.